A selection of T cell receptor beta chains follows, all from one sample in a study of blood T cell repertoires in COVID-19. The method was immunoSEQ multiplex PCR; TCRdb's version includes in-frame clones alone and lacks a portion of them. The repertoire includes under 350,000 clones, about 85% of them detected once, and 3.6% sits in the top ten. Sequencing was performed on peripheral blood. The receptor set was obtained from a man aged 18 to 30 with active or convalescent COVID-19. Each CDR3 is given with its conserved first and last residue. D genes are given only for firm matches. Clone size is shown for a subset of rows, as once, few, many or a class of expanded clone.

v_gene: TRBV2
j_gene: TRBJ2-3
d_gene: -
abundance: -
len: 15
CDR3aa: CASSEGLFGADTQYF
CDR3nt: TGTGCCAGCAGTGAAGGTTTGTTCGGAGCAGATACGCAGTATTTT

v_gene: TRBV12-5
j_gene: TRBJ2-7
d_gene: -
abundance: -
len: 11
CDR3aa: CASGFLHEQYF
CDR3nt: TGTGCTAGTGGTTTTCTCCACGAGCAGTACTTC

v_gene: TRBV6-5
j_gene: TRBJ1-1
d_gene: -
abundance: few
len: 11
CDR3aa: CASRITGQAFF
CDR3nt: TGTGCCAGCAGGATCACAGGGCAGGCTTTCTTT

v_gene: TRBV9
j_gene: TRBJ1-1
d_gene: -
abundance: -
len: 14
CDR3aa: CASSVGYGNTEAFF
CDR3nt: TGTGCCAGCAGCGTCGGGTACGGGAACACTGAAGCTTTCTTT

v_gene: TRBV2
j_gene: TRBJ2-5
d_gene: TRBD2
abundance: -
len: 15
CDR3aa: CASSDQRETRGTQYF
CDR3nt: TGTGCCAGCAGTGACCAGCGGGAAACCCGGGGGACCCAGTACTTC

v_gene: TRBV3-1/TRBV3-2
j_gene: TRBJ2-2
d_gene: -
abundance: -
len: 13
CDR3aa: CASSQGGSGELFF
CDR3nt: TGTGCCAGCAGCCAAGGCGGCTCCGGGGAGCTGTTTTTT

v_gene: TRBV3-1/TRBV3-2
j_gene: TRBJ2-3
d_gene: TRBD1
abundance: few
len: 14
CDR3aa: CASSTGQGADTQYF
CDR3nt: TGTGCCAGCAGCACAGGACAGGGCGCAGATACGCAGTATTTT

v_gene: TRBV2
j_gene: TRBJ2-6
d_gene: -
abundance: -
len: 14
CDR3aa: CASSVRSGANVLTF
CDR3nt: TGTGCCAGCAGTGTGCGGAGTGGGGCCAACGTCCTGACTTTC

v_gene: TRBV11-3
j_gene: TRBJ1-1
d_gene: -
abundance: -
len: 15
CDR3aa: CASSLGGGRSTEAFF
CDR3nt: TGTGCCAGCAGCTTGGGGGGGGGAAGGAGCACTGAAGCTTTCTTT

v_gene: TRBV6-5
j_gene: TRBJ1-2
d_gene: -
abundance: -
len: 13
CDR3aa: CAASTGSNYGYTF
CDR3nt: TGTGCCGCCTCTACAGGGTCTAACTATGGCTACACCTTC

v_gene: TRBV12-5
j_gene: TRBJ2-5
d_gene: -
abundance: -
len: 11
CDR3aa: CASGPRETQYF
CDR3nt: TGTGCTAGTGGCCCCAGAGAGACCCAGTACTTC

v_gene: TRBV30
j_gene: TRBJ2-1
d_gene: TRBD1
abundance: once
len: 12
CDR3aa: CAWSLQGYEQFF
CDR3nt: TGTGCCTGGAGTTTACAGGGGTATGAGCAGTTCTTC

v_gene: TRBV5-1
j_gene: TRBJ2-7
d_gene: -
abundance: -
len: 15
CDR3aa: CASSLAIGSSYEQYF
CDR3nt: TGCGCCAGCAGCTTGGCCATCGGGAGCTCCTACGAGCAGTACTTC

v_gene: TRBV19
j_gene: TRBJ2-2
d_gene: -
abundance: -
len: 16
CDR3aa: CASSMLGLSGTGELFF
CDR3nt: TGTGCCAGTAGTATGTTGGGTTTATCGGGTACCGGGGAGCTGTTTTTT

v_gene: TRBV19
j_gene: TRBJ1-5
d_gene: -
abundance: -
len: 15
CDR3aa: CATSRREGLNQPQHF
CDR3nt: TGTGCCACTTCCCGGCGGGAGGGTTTGAATCAGCCCCAGCATTTT

v_gene: TRBV18
j_gene: TRBJ1-6
d_gene: TRBD1
abundance: once
len: 17
CDR3aa: CASSPGTGAPYNSPLHF
CDR3nt: TGTGCCAGCTCACCGGGAACAGGGGCCCCCTATAATTCACCCCTCCACTTT

v_gene: TRBV3-1/TRBV3-2
j_gene: TRBJ2-7
d_gene: -
abundance: few
len: 14
CDR3aa: CASSPFSVSYEQYF
CDR3nt: TGTGCCAGCAGCCCGTTTAGCGTCTCCTACGAGCAGTACTTC

v_gene: TRBV7-8
j_gene: TRBJ1-5
d_gene: -
abundance: -
len: 17
CDR3aa: CASSFGRVKISNQPQHF
CDR3nt: TGTGCCAGCAGCTTTGGTCGGGTGAAGATTAGCAATCAGCCCCAGCATTTT

v_gene: TRBV3-1/TRBV3-2
j_gene: TRBJ2-1
d_gene: TRBD2
abundance: -
len: 11
CDR3aa: CASGGEFEQFF
CDR3nt: TGTGCCAGCGGGGGGGAGTTTGAGCAGTTCTTC

v_gene: TRBV7-6
j_gene: TRBJ2-7
d_gene: -
abundance: -
len: 17
CDR3aa: CASSSGERTEMSYEQYF
CDR3nt: TGTGCCAGCAGCTCCGGGGAAAGGACAGAGATGTCCTACGAGCAGTACTTC

v_gene: TRBV3-1/TRBV3-2
j_gene: TRBJ2-3
d_gene: -
abundance: -
len: 13
CDR3aa: CASRSGWADTQYF
CDR3nt: TGTGCCAGCAGGTCAGGGTGGGCAGATACGCAGTATTTT

v_gene: TRBV11-1
j_gene: TRBJ2-2
d_gene: -
abundance: -
len: 12
CDR3aa: CATSTNTGELFF
CDR3nt: TGTGCCACCTCGACAAACACCGGGGAGCTGTTTTTT

v_gene: TRBV12-3/TRBV12-4
j_gene: TRBJ1-2
d_gene: -
abundance: -
len: 13
CDR3aa: CASSEQGFGGYTF
CDR3nt: TGTGCCAGCAGCGAACAGGGTTTTGGTGGCTACACCTTC

v_gene: TRBV7-9
j_gene: TRBJ2-7
d_gene: TRBD2
abundance: -
len: 18
CDR3aa: CASSFTYGRAKSSYEQYF
CDR3nt: TGTGCCAGCAGCTTCACATACGGGAGGGCCAAATCCTCCTACGAGCAGTACTTC

v_gene: TRBV9
j_gene: TRBJ2-7
d_gene: TRBD1
abundance: -
len: 14
CDR3aa: CASSGGRDSYEQYF
CDR3nt: TGTGCCAGCAGCGGGGGCCGGGACAGCTACGAGCAGTACTTC

v_gene: TRBV9
j_gene: TRBJ1-2
d_gene: -
abundance: once
len: 13
CDR3aa: CASSGLTGYGYTF
CDR3nt: TGTGCCAGCAGCGGGCTTACAGGGTATGGCTACACCTTC

v_gene: TRBV5-1
j_gene: TRBJ2-3
d_gene: TRBD2
abundance: -
len: 14
CDR3aa: CASSRGTPTDTQYF
CDR3nt: TGCGCCAGTTCGCGGGGGACCCCCACAGATACGCAGTATTTT

v_gene: TRBV9
j_gene: TRBJ2-5
d_gene: -
abundance: -
len: 12
CDR3aa: CASSVEGETQYF
CDR3nt: TGTGCCAGCAGCGTTGAGGGAGAGACCCAGTACTTC

v_gene: TRBV7-8
j_gene: TRBJ2-2
d_gene: -
abundance: -
len: 15
CDR3aa: CASSLATAWLGELFF
CDR3nt: TGTGCCAGCAGCTTAGCCACAGCATGGCTGGGGGAGCTGTTTTTT

v_gene: TRBV19
j_gene: TRBJ2-7
d_gene: -
abundance: once
len: 13
CDR3aa: CASSLRGPYEQYF
CDR3nt: TGTGCCAGTAGCCTCAGGGGTCCATACGAGCAGTACTTC

v_gene: TRBV5-1
j_gene: TRBJ2-5
d_gene: TRBD2
abundance: -
len: 19
CDR3aa: CASSLGLGGLAGGQETQYF
CDR3nt: TGCGCCAGCAGCTTGGGCCTCGGTGGACTGGCGGGGGGACAAGAGACCCAGTACTTC

v_gene: TRBV15
j_gene: TRBJ1-1
d_gene: TRBD1
abundance: -
len: 18
CDR3aa: CATSRDRAGGSLDTEAFF
CDR3nt: TGTGCCACCAGCAGAGATCGGGCAGGGGGCAGTTTGGACACTGAAGCTTTCTTT

v_gene: TRBV19
j_gene: TRBJ1-5
d_gene: -
abundance: -
len: 13
CDR3aa: CASSAGPDQPQHF
CDR3nt: TGTGCCAGTAGTGCAGGGCCGGATCAGCCCCAGCATTTT

v_gene: TRBV9
j_gene: TRBJ2-7
d_gene: TRBD2
abundance: -
len: 15
CDR3aa: CASSETGLAGYEQYF
CDR3nt: TGTGCCAGCAGCGAGACTGGACTAGCGGGGTACGAGCAGTACTTC

v_gene: TRBV14
j_gene: TRBJ2-7
d_gene: -
abundance: -
len: 11
CDR3aa: CASSQANEQYF
CDR3nt: TGTGCCAGCAGCCAAGCTAACGAGCAGTACTTC

v_gene: TRBV7-9
j_gene: TRBJ2-5
d_gene: TRBD1
abundance: -
len: 13
CDR3aa: CATLGQGQETQYF
CDR3nt: TGTGCCACCCTTGGACAGGGCCAAGAGACCCAGTACTTC

v_gene: TRBV29-1
j_gene: TRBJ1-6
d_gene: TRBD1
abundance: -
len: 13
CDR3aa: CSAGDSQNSPLHF
CDR3nt: TGCAGCGCCGGGGACAGTCAGAATTCACCCCTCCACTTT

v_gene: TRBV30
j_gene: TRBJ2-7
d_gene: TRBD1
abundance: -
len: 14
CDR3aa: CAWRHRDSPYEQYF
CDR3nt: TGTGCCTGGAGGCACCGGGACAGCCCCTACGAGCAGTACTTC

v_gene: TRBV4-1
j_gene: TRBJ1-1
d_gene: -
abundance: -
len: 17
CDR3aa: CASSQDTQFRGNTEAFF
CDR3nt: TGCGCCAGCAGCCAAGATACCCAGTTCAGGGGGAACACTGAAGCTTTCTTT

v_gene: TRBV5-1
j_gene: TRBJ2-2
d_gene: TRBD1
abundance: -
len: 14
CDR3aa: CASSLGQGGGELFF
CDR3nt: TGCGCCAGCAGCTTGGGACAGGGGGGCGGGGAGCTGTTTTTT

v_gene: TRBV4-3
j_gene: TRBJ1-4
d_gene: TRBD1
abundance: once
len: 15
CDR3aa: CASSQDRQGNEKLFF
CDR3nt: TGCGCCAGCAGCCAAGATCGACAGGGTAATGAAAAACTGTTTTTT

v_gene: TRBV7-8
j_gene: TRBJ1-2
d_gene: -
abundance: once
len: 14
CDR3aa: CASSLPGEPGGYTF
CDR3nt: TGTGCCAGCAGCTTACCCGGTGAACCAGGAGGCTACACCTTC

v_gene: TRBV29-1
j_gene: TRBJ1-3
d_gene: -
abundance: -
len: 13
CDR3aa: CSVVVASGNTIYF
CDR3nt: TGCAGCGTTGTAGTTGCCTCTGGAAACACCATATATTTT

v_gene: TRBV7-9
j_gene: TRBJ2-5
d_gene: -
abundance: -
len: 11
CDR3aa: CAGGEQETQYF
CDR3nt: TGTGCAGGGGGGGAGCAAGAGACCCAGTACTTC

v_gene: TRBV6-1
j_gene: TRBJ2-6
d_gene: -
abundance: -
len: 15
CDR3aa: CASSEAFSGANVLTF
CDR3nt: TGTGCCAGCAGTGAAGCCTTTTCGGGGGCCAACGTCCTGACTTTC

v_gene: TRBV28
j_gene: TRBJ1-2
d_gene: -
abundance: -
len: 16
CDR3aa: CARDSRFHEKNYGYTF
CDR3nt: TGTGCCAGAGATTCCAGGTTCCACGAGAAAAACTATGGCTACACCTTC

v_gene: TRBV7-3
j_gene: TRBJ2-1
d_gene: -
abundance: once
len: 14
CDR3aa: CASSRGTAYNEQFF
CDR3nt: TGTGCCAGCAGCCGCGGGACTGCGTACAATGAGCAGTTCTTC

v_gene: TRBV27
j_gene: TRBJ2-2
d_gene: -
abundance: -
len: 15
CDR3aa: CASSFGDRNTGELFF
CDR3nt: TGTGCCAGCAGTTTCGGTGACAGGAACACCGGGGAGCTGTTTTTT

v_gene: TRBV7-4
j_gene: TRBJ2-7
d_gene: -
abundance: few
len: 11
CDR3aa: CASSLTYEQYF
CDR3nt: TGTGCCAGCAGCCTTACCTACGAGCAGTACTTC

v_gene: TRBV11-1
j_gene: TRBJ2-7
d_gene: -
abundance: -
len: 16
CDR3aa: CASSPLTHYSSYEQYF
CDR3nt: TGTGCCAGCAGCCCGTTAACCCATTACAGCTCCTACGAGCAGTACTTC

v_gene: TRBV9
j_gene: TRBJ1-3
d_gene: TRBD1
abundance: -
len: 15
CDR3aa: CASSPLTGDGNTIYF
CDR3nt: TGTGCCAGCAGCCCTCTCACAGGGGACGGAAACACCATATATTTT

v_gene: TRBV15
j_gene: TRBJ2-7
d_gene: TRBD2
abundance: -
len: 17
CDR3aa: CATSRFLAGGYSTEQYF
CDR3nt: TGTGCCACCAGCAGATTCTTAGCGGGGGGATATTCTACCGAGCAGTACTTC

v_gene: TRBV30
j_gene: TRBJ2-7
d_gene: TRBD1
abundance: -
len: 15
CDR3aa: CAWSGDREKFYEQYF
CDR3nt: TGTGCCTGGAGTGGTGACAGGGAAAAGTTCTACGAGCAGTACTTC

v_gene: TRBV28
j_gene: TRBJ2-7
d_gene: -
abundance: -
len: 14
CDR3aa: CASSLGREDYEQYF
CDR3nt: TGTGCCAGCAGTTTGGGCAGGGAAGACTACGAGCAGTACTTC

v_gene: TRBV11-2
j_gene: TRBJ1-3
d_gene: -
abundance: -
len: 15
CDR3aa: CASSLDSSSGNTIYF
CDR3nt: TGTGCCAGCAGCTTAGATAGCAGCTCTGGAAACACCATATATTTT